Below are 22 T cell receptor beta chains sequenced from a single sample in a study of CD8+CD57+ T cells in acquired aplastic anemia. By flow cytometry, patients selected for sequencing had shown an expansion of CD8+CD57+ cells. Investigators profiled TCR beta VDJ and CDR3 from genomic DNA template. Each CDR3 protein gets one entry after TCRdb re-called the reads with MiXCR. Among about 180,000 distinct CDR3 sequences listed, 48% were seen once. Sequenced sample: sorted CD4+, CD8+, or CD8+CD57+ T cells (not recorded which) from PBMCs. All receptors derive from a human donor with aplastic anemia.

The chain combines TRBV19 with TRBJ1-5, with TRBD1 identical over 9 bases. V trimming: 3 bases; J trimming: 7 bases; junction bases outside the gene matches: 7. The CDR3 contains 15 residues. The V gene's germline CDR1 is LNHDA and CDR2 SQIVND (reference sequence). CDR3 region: CASSIRTGEGQPQHF. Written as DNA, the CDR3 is TGTGCCAGTAGTATTCGGACAGGGGAAGGGCAGCCCCAGCATTTT.

The CDR3 here is CASSYGQHNQPQHF. The CDR3 DNA reads as TGTGCCAGCAGTTACGGACAGCACAATCAGCCCCAGCATTTT. J is TRBJ1-5 and V is TRBV6-5; D is perhaps TRBD1 (6 bases). Looked up from germline, CDR1 is MNHEY and CDR2 is SVGAGI. The CDR3 covers 14 residues. The ends were cut back, 2 bases at V and 3 bases at J, with 8 bases in the middle.

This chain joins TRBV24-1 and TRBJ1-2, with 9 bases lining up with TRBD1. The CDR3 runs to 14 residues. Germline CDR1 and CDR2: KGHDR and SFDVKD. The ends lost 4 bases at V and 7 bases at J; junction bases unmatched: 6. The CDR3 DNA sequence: TGTGCCACCAGTGACTCGGGGACAGGGCCTGGCTACACCTTC. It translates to CATSDSGTGPGYTF.

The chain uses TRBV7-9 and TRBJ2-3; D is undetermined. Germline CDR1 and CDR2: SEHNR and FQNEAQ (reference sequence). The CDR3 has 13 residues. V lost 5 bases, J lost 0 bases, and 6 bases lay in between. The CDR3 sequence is CASSTHSTDTQYF. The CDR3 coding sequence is TGTGCCAGCAGCACGCACAGCACAGATACGCAGTATTTT.

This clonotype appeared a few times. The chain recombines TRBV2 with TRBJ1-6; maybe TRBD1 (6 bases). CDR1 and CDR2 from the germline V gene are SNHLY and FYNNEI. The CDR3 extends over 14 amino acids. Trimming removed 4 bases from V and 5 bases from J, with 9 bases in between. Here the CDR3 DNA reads TGTGCCAGCAGTGGAGGGGGGAATAATTCACCCCTCCACTTT. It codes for CASSGGGNNSPLHF.

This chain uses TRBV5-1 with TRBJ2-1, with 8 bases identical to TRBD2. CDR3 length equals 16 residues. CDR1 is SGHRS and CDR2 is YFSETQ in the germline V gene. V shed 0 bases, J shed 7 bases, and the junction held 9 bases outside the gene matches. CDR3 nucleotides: TGCGCCAGCAGCTTGGCCCCTTCCGGGACTAGAAATGAGCAGTTCTTC. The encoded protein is CASSLAPSGTRNEQFF.

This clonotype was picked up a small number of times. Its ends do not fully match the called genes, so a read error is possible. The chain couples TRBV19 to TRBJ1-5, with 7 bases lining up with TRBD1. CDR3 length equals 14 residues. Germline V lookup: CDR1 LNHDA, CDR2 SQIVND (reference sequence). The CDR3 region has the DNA TGTGCCAGTAGTCAGACAGGGAGGAATCAGCCTCAGCATTTT. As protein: CASSQTGRNQPQHF. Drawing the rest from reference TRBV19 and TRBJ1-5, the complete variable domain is DGGITQSPKYLFRKEGQNVTLSCEQNLNHDAMYWYRQDPGQGLRLIYYSQIVNDFQKGDIAEGYSVSREKKESFPLTVTSAQKNPTAFYLCASSQTGRNQPQHFGDGTRLSIL.

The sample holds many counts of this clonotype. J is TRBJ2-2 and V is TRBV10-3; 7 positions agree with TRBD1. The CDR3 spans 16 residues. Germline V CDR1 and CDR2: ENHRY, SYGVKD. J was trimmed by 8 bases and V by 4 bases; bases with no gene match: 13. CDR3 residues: CAISGSTGTLGGELFF. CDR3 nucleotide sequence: TGTGCCATCAGTGGATCGACAGGGACCCTAGGGGGGGAGCTGTTTTTT.

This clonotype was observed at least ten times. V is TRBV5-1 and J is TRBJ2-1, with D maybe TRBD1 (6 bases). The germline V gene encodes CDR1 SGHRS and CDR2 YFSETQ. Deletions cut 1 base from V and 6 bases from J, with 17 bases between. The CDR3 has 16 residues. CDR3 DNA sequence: TGCGCCAGCAGCTTGATACCCCTTACAGGGATCAATGAGCAGTTCTTC. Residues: CASSLIPLTGINEQFF.

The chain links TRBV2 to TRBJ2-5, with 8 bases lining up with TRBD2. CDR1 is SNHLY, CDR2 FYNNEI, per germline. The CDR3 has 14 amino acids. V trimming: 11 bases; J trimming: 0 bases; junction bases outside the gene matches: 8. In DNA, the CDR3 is TGTGCCGTCAATCGGGAGGGACACCAAGAGACCCAGTACTTC. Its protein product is CAVNREGHQETQYF.

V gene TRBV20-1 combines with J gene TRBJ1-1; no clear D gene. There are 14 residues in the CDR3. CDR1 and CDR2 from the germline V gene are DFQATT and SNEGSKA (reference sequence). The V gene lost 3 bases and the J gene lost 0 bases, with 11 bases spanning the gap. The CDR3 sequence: CSASPVTVNTEAFF. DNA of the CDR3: TGCAGTGCTAGCCCGGTAACCGTGAACACTGAAGCTTTCTTT.

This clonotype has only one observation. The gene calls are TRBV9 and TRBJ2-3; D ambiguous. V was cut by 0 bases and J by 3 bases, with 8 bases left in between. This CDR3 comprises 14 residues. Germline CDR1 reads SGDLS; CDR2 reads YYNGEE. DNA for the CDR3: TGTGCCAGCAGCGTAGCTCCCTCAACAGATACGCAGTATTTT. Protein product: CASSVAPSTDTQYF.

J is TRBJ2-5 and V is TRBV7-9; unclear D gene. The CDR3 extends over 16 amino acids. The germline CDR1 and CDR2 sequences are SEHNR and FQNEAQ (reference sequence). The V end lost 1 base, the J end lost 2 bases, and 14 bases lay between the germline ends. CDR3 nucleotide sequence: TGTGCCAGCAGCTTAGGCAGGACCCATACACAAGAGACCCAGTACTTC. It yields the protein CASSLGRTHTQETQYF.

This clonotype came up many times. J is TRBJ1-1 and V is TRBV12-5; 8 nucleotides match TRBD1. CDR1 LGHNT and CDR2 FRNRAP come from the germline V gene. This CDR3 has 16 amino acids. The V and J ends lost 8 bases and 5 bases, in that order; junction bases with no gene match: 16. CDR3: CASKADREWMGTEAFF. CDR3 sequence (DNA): TGTGCTAGTAAGGCGGACAGGGAATGGATGGGAACTGAAGCTTTCTTT.

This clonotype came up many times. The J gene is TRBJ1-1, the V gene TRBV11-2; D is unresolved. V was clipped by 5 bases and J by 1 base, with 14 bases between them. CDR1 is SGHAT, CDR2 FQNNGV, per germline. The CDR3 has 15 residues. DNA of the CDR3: TGTGCCAGCAGCATCATGGGCAGGCGGAACACTGAAGCTTTCTTT. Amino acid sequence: CASSIMGRRNTEAFF.

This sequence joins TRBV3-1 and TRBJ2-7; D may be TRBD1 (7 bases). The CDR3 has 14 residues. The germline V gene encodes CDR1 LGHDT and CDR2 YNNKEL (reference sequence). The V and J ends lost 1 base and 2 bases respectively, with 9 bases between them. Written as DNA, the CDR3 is TGTGCCAGCAGCCAAGGCAGGGGGGCCTACGAGCAGTACTTC. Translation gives CASSQGRGAYEQYF.

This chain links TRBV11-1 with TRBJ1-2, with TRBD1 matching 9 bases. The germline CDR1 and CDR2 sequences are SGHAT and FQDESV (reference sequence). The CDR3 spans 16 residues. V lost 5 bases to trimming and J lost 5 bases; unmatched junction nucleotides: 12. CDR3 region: CASSGPGTGRTYGYTF. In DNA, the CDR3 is TGTGCCAGCAGCGGACCAGGGACAGGGAGGACATATGGCTACACCTTC.

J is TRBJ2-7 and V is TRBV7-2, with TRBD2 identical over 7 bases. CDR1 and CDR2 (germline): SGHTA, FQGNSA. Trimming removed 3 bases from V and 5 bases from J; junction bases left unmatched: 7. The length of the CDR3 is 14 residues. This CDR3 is CASSLRLARNEQYF. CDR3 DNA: TGTGCCAGCAGCTTGCGACTAGCCAGGAACGAGCAGTACTTC.

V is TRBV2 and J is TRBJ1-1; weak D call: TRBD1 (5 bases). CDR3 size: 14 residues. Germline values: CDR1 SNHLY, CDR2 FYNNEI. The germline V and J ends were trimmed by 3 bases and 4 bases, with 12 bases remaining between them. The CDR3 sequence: CASSDRVLGTEAFF. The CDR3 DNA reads TGTGCCAGCAGTGACAGGGTTCTAGGCACTGAAGCTTTCTTT.

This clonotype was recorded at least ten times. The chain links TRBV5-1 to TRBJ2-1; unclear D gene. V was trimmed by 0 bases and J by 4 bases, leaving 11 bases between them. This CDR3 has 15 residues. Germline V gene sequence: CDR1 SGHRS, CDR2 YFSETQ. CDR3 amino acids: CASSLGGPGYNEQFF. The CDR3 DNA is TGCGCCAGCAGCTTGGGTGGGCCCGGATACAATGAGCAGTTCTTC.

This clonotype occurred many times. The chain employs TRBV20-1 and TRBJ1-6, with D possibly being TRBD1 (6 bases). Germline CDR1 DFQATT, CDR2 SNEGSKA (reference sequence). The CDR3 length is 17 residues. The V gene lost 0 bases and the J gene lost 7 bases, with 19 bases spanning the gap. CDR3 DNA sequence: TGCAGTGCTAGAGATGGTGATGCTTCAGGGGTCAATTCACCCCTCCACTTT. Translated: CSARDGDASGVNSPLHF.

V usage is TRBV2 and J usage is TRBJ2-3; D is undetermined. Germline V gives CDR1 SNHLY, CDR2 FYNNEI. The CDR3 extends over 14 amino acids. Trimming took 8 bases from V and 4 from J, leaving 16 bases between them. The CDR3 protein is CASGVSVGADTQYF. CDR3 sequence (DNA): TGTGCCAGCGGGGTAAGCGTAGGAGCAGATACGCAGTATTTT. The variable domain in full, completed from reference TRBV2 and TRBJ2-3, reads EPEVTQTPSHQVTQMGQEVILRCVPISNHLYFYWYRQILGQKVEFLVSFYNNEISEKSEIFDDQFSVERPDGSNFTLKIRSTKLEDSAMYFCASGVSVGADTQYFGPGTRLTVL.